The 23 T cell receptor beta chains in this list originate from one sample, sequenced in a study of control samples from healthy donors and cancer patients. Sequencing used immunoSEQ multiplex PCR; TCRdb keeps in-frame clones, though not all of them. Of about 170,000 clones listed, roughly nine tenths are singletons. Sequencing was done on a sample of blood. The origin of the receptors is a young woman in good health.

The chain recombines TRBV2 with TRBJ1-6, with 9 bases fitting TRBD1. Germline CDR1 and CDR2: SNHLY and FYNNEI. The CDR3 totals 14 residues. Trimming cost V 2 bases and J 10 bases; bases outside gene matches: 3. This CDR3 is CASSEWDRASPLHF. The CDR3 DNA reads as TGTGCCAGCAGTGAATGGGACAGGGCCTCACCCCTCCACTTT.

CDR3 loop: CASSLEITNEKLFF. The CDR3 DNA reads TGCGCCAGCAGCTTGGAAATAACTAATGAAAAACTGTTTTTT. This chain uses TRBV5-1 with TRBJ1-4; D not certain. Deletions cut 0 bases from V and 1 base from J, with 4 bases between. This CDR3 is 14 amino acids long. Germline V gene data show CDR1 as SGHRS and CDR2 as YFSETQ. The variable domain in full, completed from reference TRBV5-1 and TRBJ1-4, reads KAGVTQTPRYLIKTRGQQVTLSCSPISGHRSVSWYQQTPGQGLQFLFEYFSETQRNKGNFPGRFSGRQFSNSRSEMNVSTLELGDSALYLCASSLEITNEKLFFGSGTQLSVL.

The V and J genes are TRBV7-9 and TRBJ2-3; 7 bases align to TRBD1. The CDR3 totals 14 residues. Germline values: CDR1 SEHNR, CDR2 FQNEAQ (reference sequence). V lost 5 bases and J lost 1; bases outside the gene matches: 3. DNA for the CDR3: TGTGCCAGCAGCCATGGACAGGGCACAGATACGCAGTATTTT. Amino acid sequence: CASSHGQGTDTQYF. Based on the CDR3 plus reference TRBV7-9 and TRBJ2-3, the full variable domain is DTGVSQNPRHKITKRGQNVTFRCDPISEHNRLYWYRQTLGQGPEFLTYFQNEAQLEKSRLLSDRFSAERPKGSFSTLEIQRTEQGDSAMYLCASSHGQGTDTQYFGPGTRLTVL.

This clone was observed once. The DNA for the CDR3 is TGCGCCAGCAGCCCAGGGGGGAACACCGGGGAGCTGTTTTTT. Translation: CASSPGGNTGELFF. The chain carries TRBV4-1 and TRBJ2-2; 7 bases match TRBD1. CDR1 and CDR2 (germline): MGHRA, YSYEKL. The CDR3 has 14 amino acids. Trimming removed 4 bases from V and 1 base from J; junction bases left unmatched: 0.

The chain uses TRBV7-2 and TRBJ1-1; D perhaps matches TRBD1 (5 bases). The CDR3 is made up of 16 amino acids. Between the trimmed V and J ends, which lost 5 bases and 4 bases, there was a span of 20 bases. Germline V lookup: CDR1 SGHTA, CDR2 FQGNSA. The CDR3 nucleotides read TGTGCCAGCAGCCTTGGGCAGGGCACACTGGGCACTGAAGCTTTCTTT. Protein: CASSLGQGTLGTEAFF.

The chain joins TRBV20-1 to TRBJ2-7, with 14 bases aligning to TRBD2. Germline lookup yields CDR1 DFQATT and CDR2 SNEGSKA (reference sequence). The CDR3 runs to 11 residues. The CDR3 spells CSGTSGSQQYF. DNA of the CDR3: TGCAGCGGGACTAGCGGGAGTCAGCAGTACTTC.

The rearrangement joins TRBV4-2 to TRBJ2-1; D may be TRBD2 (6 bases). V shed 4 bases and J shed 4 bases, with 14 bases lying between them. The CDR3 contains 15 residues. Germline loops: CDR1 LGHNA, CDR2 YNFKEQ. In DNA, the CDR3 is TGTGCCAGCAGCCCCCGGCGGCGGGATTACAATGAGCAGTTCTTC. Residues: CASSPRRRDYNEQFF.

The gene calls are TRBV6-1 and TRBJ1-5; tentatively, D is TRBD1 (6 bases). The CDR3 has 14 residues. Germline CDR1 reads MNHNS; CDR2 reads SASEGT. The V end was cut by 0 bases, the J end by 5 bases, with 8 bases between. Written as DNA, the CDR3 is TGTGCCAGCAGTGAAGCGGCAGGGGATCAGCCCCAGCATTTT. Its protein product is CASSEAAGDQPQHF.

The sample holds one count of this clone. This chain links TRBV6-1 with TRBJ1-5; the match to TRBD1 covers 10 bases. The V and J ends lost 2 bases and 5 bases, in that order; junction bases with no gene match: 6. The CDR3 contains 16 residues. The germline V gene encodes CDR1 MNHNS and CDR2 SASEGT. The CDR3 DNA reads TGTGCCAGCAGTGAAAGAGACGGACAGGGGGATCAGCCCCAGCATTTT. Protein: CASSERDGQGDQPQHF.

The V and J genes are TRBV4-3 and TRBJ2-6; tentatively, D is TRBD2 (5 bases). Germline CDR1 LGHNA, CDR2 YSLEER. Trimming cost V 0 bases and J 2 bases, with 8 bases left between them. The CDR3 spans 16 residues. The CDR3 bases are TGCGCCAGCAGCCAAGATCCGGGGACTGGGGCCAACGTCCTGACTTTC. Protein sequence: CASSQDPGTGANVLTF.

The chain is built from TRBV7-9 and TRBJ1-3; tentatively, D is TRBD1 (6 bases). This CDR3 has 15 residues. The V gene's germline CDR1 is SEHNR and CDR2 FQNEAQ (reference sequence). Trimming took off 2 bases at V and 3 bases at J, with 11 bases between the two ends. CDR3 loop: CASSLSGTFGNTIYF. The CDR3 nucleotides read TGTGCCAGCAGCTTATCCGGGACATTTGGAAACACCATATATTTT.

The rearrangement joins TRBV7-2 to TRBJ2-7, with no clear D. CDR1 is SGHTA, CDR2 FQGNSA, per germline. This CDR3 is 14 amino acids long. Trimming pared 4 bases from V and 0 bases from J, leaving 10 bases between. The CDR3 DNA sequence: TGTGCCAGCAGCTCCGGGCGAGCCTCCTACGAGCAGTACTTC. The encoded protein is CASSSGRASYEQYF. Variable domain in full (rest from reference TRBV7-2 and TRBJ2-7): GAGVSQSPSNKVTEKGKDVELRCDPISGHTALYWYRQSLGQGLEFLIYFQGNSAPDKSGLPSDRFSAERTGGSVSTLTIQRTQQEDSAVYLCASSSGRASYEQYFGPGTRLTVT.

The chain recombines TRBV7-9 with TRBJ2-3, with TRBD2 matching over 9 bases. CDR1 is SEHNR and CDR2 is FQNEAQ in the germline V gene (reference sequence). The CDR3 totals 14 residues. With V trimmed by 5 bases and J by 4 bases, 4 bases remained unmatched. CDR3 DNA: TGTGCCAGCAGCGCGACTAGCGGCCCAGATACGCAGTATTTT. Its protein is CASSATSGPDTQYF.

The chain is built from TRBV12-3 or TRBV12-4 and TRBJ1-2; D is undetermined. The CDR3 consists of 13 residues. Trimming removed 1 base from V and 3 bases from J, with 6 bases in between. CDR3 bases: TGTGCCAGCAGTTTAGGGCAGGACTATGGCTACACCTTC. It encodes CASSLGQDYGYTF.

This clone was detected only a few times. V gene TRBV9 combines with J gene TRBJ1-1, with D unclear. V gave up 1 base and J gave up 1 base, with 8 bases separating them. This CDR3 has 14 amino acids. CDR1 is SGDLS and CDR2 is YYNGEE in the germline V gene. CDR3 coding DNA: TGTGCCAGCAGCGTAATAGGGCAGAACACTGAAGCTTTCTTT. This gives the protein CASSVIGQNTEAFF. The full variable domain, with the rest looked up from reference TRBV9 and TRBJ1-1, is DSGVTQTPKHLITATGQRVTLRCSPRSGDLSVYWYQQSLDQGLQFLIQYYNGEERAKGNILERFSAQQFPDLHSELNLSSLELGDSALYFCASSVIGQNTEAFFGQGTRLTVV.

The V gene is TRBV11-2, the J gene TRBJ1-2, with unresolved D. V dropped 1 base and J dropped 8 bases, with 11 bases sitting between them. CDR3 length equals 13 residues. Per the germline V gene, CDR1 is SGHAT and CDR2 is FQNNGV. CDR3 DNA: TGTGCCAGCAGCTTAGTCCCAGGTGGGGGCTACACCTTC. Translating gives CASSLVPGGGYTF.

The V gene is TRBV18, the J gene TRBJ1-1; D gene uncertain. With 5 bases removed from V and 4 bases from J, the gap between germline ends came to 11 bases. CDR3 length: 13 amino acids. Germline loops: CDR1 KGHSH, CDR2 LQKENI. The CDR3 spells CASSTDMTTEAFF. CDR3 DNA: TGTGCCAGCTCAACCGACATGACCACTGAAGCTTTCTTT.

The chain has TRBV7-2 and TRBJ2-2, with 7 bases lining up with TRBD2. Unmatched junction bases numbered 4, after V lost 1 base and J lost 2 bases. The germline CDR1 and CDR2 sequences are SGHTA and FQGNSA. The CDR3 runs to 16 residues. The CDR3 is CASSLGGRANTGELFF. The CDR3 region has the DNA TGTGCCAGCAGCTTAGGTGGGAGGGCCAACACCGGGGAGCTGTTTTTT.

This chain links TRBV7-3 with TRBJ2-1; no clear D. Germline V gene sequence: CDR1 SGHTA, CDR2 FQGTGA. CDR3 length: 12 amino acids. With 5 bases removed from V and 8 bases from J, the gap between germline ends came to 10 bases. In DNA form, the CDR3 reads TGTGCCAGCAGCCCCGGTCCCGATGAGCAGTTCTTC. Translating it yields CASSPGPDEQFF.

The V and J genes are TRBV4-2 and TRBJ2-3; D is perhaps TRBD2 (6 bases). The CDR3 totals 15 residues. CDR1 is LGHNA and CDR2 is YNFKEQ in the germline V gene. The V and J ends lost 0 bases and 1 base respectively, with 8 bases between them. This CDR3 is CASSQDPSGTDTQYF. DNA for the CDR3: TGTGCCAGCAGCCAAGATCCTAGCGGCACAGATACGCAGTATTTT.

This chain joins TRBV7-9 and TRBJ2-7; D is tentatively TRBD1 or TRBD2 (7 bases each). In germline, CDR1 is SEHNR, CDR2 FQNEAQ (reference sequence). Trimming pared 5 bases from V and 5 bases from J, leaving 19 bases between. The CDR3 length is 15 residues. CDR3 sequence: CASSPPTGRVHEQYF. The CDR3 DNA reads TGTGCCAGCAGCCCTCCGACAGGGAGGGTCCACGAGCAGTACTTC.

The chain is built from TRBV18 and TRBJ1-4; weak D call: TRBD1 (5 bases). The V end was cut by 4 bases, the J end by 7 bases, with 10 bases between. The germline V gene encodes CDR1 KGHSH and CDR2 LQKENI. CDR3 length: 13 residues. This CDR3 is CASSQGLREKLFF. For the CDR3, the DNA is TGTGCCAGCTCACAGGGGTTGCGTGAAAAACTGTTTTTT.

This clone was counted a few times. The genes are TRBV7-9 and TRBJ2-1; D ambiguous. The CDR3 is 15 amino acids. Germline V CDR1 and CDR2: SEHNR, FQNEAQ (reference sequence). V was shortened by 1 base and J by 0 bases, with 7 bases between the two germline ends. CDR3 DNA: TGTGCCAGCAGCTTAGACTTTCTCTCCTACAATGAGCAGTTCTTC. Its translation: CASSLDFLSYNEQFF.